This T cell receptor (beta chain) was recovered during a study of CD8 T cells in ankylosing spondylitis. Germline CDR1 reads SNHLY; CDR2 reads FYNNEI. The CDR3 length is 19 residues. About this clonotype itself: The antigen is unknown. The junction does not match germline at one end; this may be a read error.

Broader study findings: Disease-linked clones reportedly concentrated significantly in matched ankylosing spondylitis synovial fluid. Reports of some motif variants in reactive arthritis synovial fluid and blood predate this one. Blood of patients with ankylosing spondylitis appeared to be characterized by a TCR beta motif of seven or eight highly homologous variants. The authors found the disease-linked clones to be CD8+ and relatively rare in peripheral blood.

Making use of molecular barcodes, quantitative 5'-RACE generated TCR beta libraries. TCRdb re-analysed the 5' RACE reads in MiXCR, keeping a single row per CDR3 protein. This sample has around 890,000 distinct CDR3 sequences; 10% to 15% occur once, and the top ten carry 0.51%. The TCR was taken from a male donor with ankylosing spondylitis. The sequenced material came from blood, either unsorted or a sorted T cell fraction (not recorded which). This rearrangement joins TRBV2 to TRBJ1-1; D may be TRBD1 (6 bases). The CDR3 DNA is TGTACCAGCAGTTTATTAGTCTCAGGGGCCGGAAGGGTGGACACTGAAGCTTTCTTT. This encodes CTSSLLVSGAGRVDTEAFF. Full variable domain (missing parts from reference TRBV2 and TRBJ1-1): EPEVTQTPSHQVTQMGQEVILRCVPISNHLYFYWYRQILGQKVEFLVSFYNNEISEKSEIFDDQFSVERPDGSNFTLKIRSTKLEDSAMYFCTSSLLVSGAGRVDTEAFFGQGTRLTVV.